This TCR beta chain was profiled in a study of T cells in localized non-small cell lung cancer. The study's findings and limits: Of the top 100 tumor clones, median roughly 60 were in adjacent lung, 25 to 30 among its top 100. Longer overall survival was seen with higher T cell density measured in blood. Measurement of T cell clonality placed uninvolved adjacent lung highest, above the level in tumor.

Worth noting for this clone: As yet, its antigen is unknown.

TCRdb's table, derived via immunoSEQ multiplex PCR, lists solely in-frame clones and lacks some. The data hold over 45,000 clones, with approximately 86% observed a single time. The source of this sequence is a female donor with stage II lung adenocarcinoma. This material consisted of PBMCs, taken before any cancer treatment.

This CDR3 is CASSLATGGPETQYF. The CDR3 nucleotides are TGTGCCAGCAGCTTAGCGACGGGGGGGCCGGAGACCCAGTACTTC. The rearrangement links TRBV7-2 to TRBJ2-5; 8 nucleotides align to TRBD2. The CDR3 runs 15 residues. CDR1 and CDR2 (germline): SGHTA, FQGNSA. Losses at the gene ends were 0 bases for V and 5 bases for J; bases not matched to a gene: 5.